These 25 T cell receptor beta chains share one sample of origin, sequenced in a study of CD4 T cells in relation to SARS-CoV-2 and coronaviruses. Generated by immunoSEQ multiplex PCR, the TCRdb table keeps only in-frame clones and is missing some. The sample holds around 69,000 clones, roughly 93% seen once. Unexposed donor CD4+ T cells date from about 2011-2018, before the COVID-19 pandemic. The sequenced material came from naive CD4+ T cells from PBMCs. Sample subset: naive CD4+ T cells isolated by negative enrichment. The receptors were sampled from a human donor in good health.

The gene calls are TRBV2 and TRBJ2-2, with 11 positions matching TRBD2. The CDR3 loop spans 16 amino acids. CDR1 is SNHLY and CDR2 is FYNNEI in the germline V gene. J was trimmed by 2 bases and V by 5 bases; bases with no gene match: 4. CDR3: CASSKGTSGNTGELFF. CDR3 DNA: TGTGCCAGCAGTAAAGGGACTAGCGGAAACACCGGGGAGCTGTTTTTT.

CDR3 in amino acids: CASSPGTSGRIRETQYF. The CDR3 nucleotides are TGTGCCAGCAGCCCTGGGACTAGCGGGAGAATTCGAGAGACCCAGTACTTC. The gene calls are TRBV3-1 (or the pseudogene TRBV3-2) and TRBJ2-5, with TRBD2 matching over 14 bases. V was pared by 4 bases and J by 4 bases, with 8 bases of the junction left unmatched. Per germline, CDR1 LGHDT and CDR2 YNNKEL (reference sequence). This CDR3 has 17 amino acids.

The gene calls are TRBV6-5 and TRBJ2-7, with 13 nucleotides matching TRBD2. The CDR3 loop spans 15 amino acids. Germline CDR1 is MNHEY and CDR2 is SVGAGI. The V gene end was trimmed by 5 bases and the J gene end by 2 bases; junction bases not matched to a gene: 3. Here the CDR3 DNA reads TGTGCCAGCAGTAAGGGGACTAGCGGGGCCTACGAGCAGTACTTC. It yields the protein CASSKGTSGAYEQYF.

This clone was found once. The chain is built from TRBV6-5 and TRBJ1-4, with TRBD1 matching over 9 bases. CDR1 and CDR2 (germline): MNHEY, SVGAGI. The J segment lost 4 bases and the V segment lost 7 bases, leaving 7 bases of the junction unmatched. The CDR3 has 15 residues. The CDR3 region is CASMKQGAGNEKLFF. The CDR3 region has the DNA TGTGCCAGCATGAAACAGGGGGCCGGTAATGAAAAACTGTTTTTT.

This chain links TRBV19 with TRBJ2-7; D ambiguous. The germline gives CDR1 LNHDA, CDR2 SQIVND (reference sequence). Trimming took off 0 bases at V and 6 bases at J, with 12 bases between the two ends. The CDR3 extends over 14 amino acids. CDR3 sequence (DNA): TGTGCCAGTAGTATAGATGTTGCAGCCCCCGAGCAGTACTTC. Translated, it gives CASSIDVAAPEQYF.

The CDR3: CSASKSSGTSVEQFF. The CDR3 region has the DNA TGCAGTGCTAGTAAGTCCTCCGGGACTAGCGTTGAGCAGTTCTTC. The chain recombines TRBV20-1 with TRBJ2-1, with 10 bases that match TRBD2. In germline, CDR1 is DFQATT, CDR2 SNEGSKA (reference sequence). The CDR3 runs 15 residues. With V trimmed by 3 bases and J by 9 bases, 11 bases remained unmatched.

The gene calls are TRBV10-3 and TRBJ2-7; tentatively, D is TRBD1 or TRBD2 (5 bases each). V dropped 3 bases and J dropped 3 bases, with 15 bases sitting between them. Germline V gene sequence: CDR1 ENHRY, CDR2 SYGVKD. The CDR3 sequence is 15 residues long. In DNA, the CDR3 is TGTGCCATCAGTGACCGGCCGAGGGGATACTACGAGCAGTACTTC. This codes for CAISDRPRGYYEQYF.

CDR3 coding DNA: TGTGCCAGCAGTTACCGCTACGGACCCCGCGGGGAGCTGTTTTTT. Its protein product is CASSYRYGPRGELFF. This chain links TRBV6-5 with TRBJ2-2; D call uncertain. Trimming cost V 2 bases and J 7 bases, with 14 bases left between them. Germline loops: CDR1 MNHEY, CDR2 SVGAGI. The length of the CDR3 is 15 residues.

The chain couples TRBV29-1 to TRBJ2-7; D may be TRBD2 (7 bases). The CDR3 has 12 amino acids. Per the germline V gene, CDR1 is SQVTM and CDR2 is ANQGSEA. V lost 8 bases and J 6 bases, leaving 17 bases between the germline ends. The CDR3 loop is CSLGTAGAEQYF. The DNA for the CDR3 is TGCAGCCTCGGGACCGCGGGGGCCGAGCAGTACTTC.

The chain employs TRBV7-9 and TRBJ1-1, with TRBD1 matching 7 bases. Trimming cost V 3 bases and J 7 bases; bases outside gene matches: 8. Germline V gives CDR1 SEHNR, CDR2 FQNEAQ (reference sequence). The CDR3 has 14 amino acids. The CDR3 DNA reads as TGTGCCAGCAGCTTGCTGACAGGGACACTTGAAGCTTTCTTT. It encodes CASSLLTGTLEAFF.

CDR3 loop: CAWSVGTSGYNEQFF. Written as DNA, the CDR3 is TGTGCCTGGAGTGTGGGGACTAGCGGCTACAATGAGCAGTTCTTC. The rearrangement joins TRBV30 to TRBJ2-1; TRBD2 aligns across 11 bases. The CDR3 covers 15 residues. V shed 0 bases and J 3 bases; nucleotides not matched to a gene: 1. From germline, CDR1 is GTSNPN and CDR2 SVGIG (reference sequence).

This clone was picked up a small number of times. CDR3 nucleotide sequence: TGTGCCAGCAGCTCTGGGACAGCGGGCCAGGAGACCCAGTACTTC. Amino acids: CASSSGTAGQETQYF. The chain is built from TRBV5-8 and TRBJ2-5; possibly TRBD1 for D (7 bases). The V end was cut by 3 bases, the J end by 5 bases, with 17 bases between. The CDR3 extends over 15 amino acids. The germline gives CDR1 SGHTS, CDR2 YDEGEE.

This clone was recorded only once. The V gene is TRBV15, the J gene TRBJ2-7; D uncertain. V was pared by 0 bases and J by 2 bases, with 11 bases between. The V gene's germline CDR1 is LNHNV and CDR2 YYDKDF (reference sequence). The CDR3 is made up of 15 amino acids. DNA of the CDR3: TGTGCCACCAGCAGAGATAGTGCCAGTCCCTACGAGCAGTACTTC. Translation: CATSRDSASPYEQYF.

This chain's CDR3 is CASSSQRTATDTQYF. CDR3 in DNA: TGTGCCAGCAGCTCCCAACGGACAGCCACAGATACGCAGTATTTT. This chain links TRBV11-2 with TRBJ2-3; a possible D gene is TRBD1 (6 bases). CDR3 size: 15 residues. Per germline, CDR1 SGHAT and CDR2 FQNNGV. The ends were cut back, 4 bases at V and 2 bases at J, with 13 bases in the middle.

The chain is built from TRBV27 and TRBJ2-1; perhaps TRBD1 as D (5 bases). The germline V and J ends were trimmed by 8 bases and 7 bases, with 15 bases remaining between them. The CDR3 sequence is 13 residues long. CDR1 and CDR2 from the germline V gene are MNHEY and SMNVEV (reference sequence). The CDR3 DNA follows: TGTGCCAGCTCCCAGGGTATCAAGAATGAGCAGTTCTTC. This sequence encodes CASSQGIKNEQFF.

The rearrangement links TRBV2 to TRBJ2-2, with TRBD2 matching 14 bases. The germline CDR1 and CDR2 sequences are SNHLY and FYNNEI. Trimming took 8 bases from V and 5 from J; bases not matched to a gene: 10. CDR3 size: 17 residues. The CDR3 protein is CASRPGLAGVGTGELFF. DNA of the CDR3: TGTGCCAGCCGTCCGGGACTAGCGGGAGTCGGTACCGGGGAGCTGTTTTTT.

This chain uses TRBV11-2 with TRBJ2-7; D possibly corresponds to TRBD1 (5 bases). The germline V and J ends were trimmed by 5 bases and 6 bases, with 17 bases remaining between them. Per the germline V gene, CDR1 is SGHAT and CDR2 is FQNNGV. CDR3 size: 14 residues. CDR3 residues: CASSGRFRDAEQYF. The CDR3 DNA reads as TGTGCCAGCAGCGGACGATTCAGGGATGCCGAGCAGTACTTC.

The chain has TRBV27 and TRBJ1-6; maybe TRBD1 (5 bases). The germline CDR1 and CDR2 sequences are MNHEY and SMNVEV (reference sequence). Trimming cost V 6 bases and J 0 bases, with 12 bases left between them. The CDR3 loop spans 16 amino acids. CDR3 loop: CASSKITGSYNSPLHF. The CDR3 DNA sequence: TGTGCCAGCAGCAAAATAACAGGCTCCTATAATTCACCCCTCCACTTT.

The V and J genes are TRBV14 and TRBJ2-5; 10 bases fit TRBD2. Germline lookup yields CDR1 SGHDN and CDR2 FVKESK. The CDR3 is 16 residues long. J was trimmed by 4 bases and V by 1 base; bases with no gene match: 6. The CDR3 loop is CASSQALAGVLETQYF. The CDR3 DNA reads as TGTGCCAGCAGCCAAGCCCTAGCGGGAGTTTTAGAGACCCAGTACTTC.

This clone has a single count. The chain is built from TRBV6-5 and TRBJ1-1; a possible D gene is TRBD1 (5 bases). Germline CDR1 MNHEY, CDR2 SVGAGI. The length of the CDR3 is 14 residues. The V end was cut by 5 bases, the J end by 1 base, with 11 bases between. The CDR3 DNA reads TGTGCCAGCAGTCGCACGCAGGGGAACACTGAAGCTTTCTTT. This translates into CASSRTQGNTEAFF.

The chain recombines TRBV2 with TRBJ1-3; D uncertain. V was cut by 2 bases and J by 5 bases, with 10 bases left in between. The germline V gene encodes CDR1 SNHLY and CDR2 FYNNEI. CDR3 length: 14 residues. CDR3 sequence (DNA): TGTGCCAGCAGTGAACTGGGAGCCCGAAACACCATATATTTT. Its protein product is CASSELGARNTIYF.

The chain combines TRBV2 with TRBJ2-7, with D possibly being TRBD1 (5 bases). The V end was cut by 5 bases, the J end by 5 bases, with 10 bases between. Germline assignment: CDR1 SNHLY and CDR2 FYNNEI. This CDR3 contains 12 residues. CDR3 sequence reads: CASSLRRDEQYF. In DNA, the CDR3 is TGTGCCAGCAGTCTCCGCAGGGACGAGCAGTACTTC.

The chain combines TRBV30 with TRBJ2-3; no reliable D call. This CDR3 comprises 11 residues. V was trimmed by 4 bases and J by 5 bases, leaving 7 bases between them. Per germline, CDR1 GTSNPN and CDR2 SVGIG (reference sequence). As DNA, the CDR3 is TGTGCCTGGACCCTTAGAGATACGCAGTATTTT. As protein: CAWTLRDTQYF.

The chain is built from TRBV7-9 and TRBJ2-2; the D gene is possibly TRBD1 (6 bases). The CDR3 runs to 15 residues. Germline CDR1 is SEHNR and CDR2 is FQNEAQ (reference sequence). Trimming took 5 bases from V and 5 from J, leaving 15 bases between them. CDR3 DNA sequence: TGTGCCAGCAGCCTGGGGGCGGTTCCAACCGGGGAGCTGTTTTTT. It encodes CASSLGAVPTGELFF.

This chain joins TRBV5-5 and TRBJ2-5; D is perhaps TRBD1 (5 bases). Trimming left V 5 bases short and J 2 bases short, with 13 bases between. Germline CDR1 and CDR2: SGHKS and YYEKEE (reference sequence). CDR3 size: 14 residues. The CDR3 sequence: CASRITGSQETQYF. As DNA, the CDR3 is TGTGCCAGCAGAATCACAGGATCACAAGAGACCCAGTACTTC.